The 8 T cell receptor beta chains given below trace back to one sample, sequenced in a study of blood T cell repertoires in COVID-19. Method: immunoSEQ multiplex PCR; TCRdb's copy keeps in-frame clones and lacks some. The sample holds some 220,000 clones; 87% are singletons and the top ten take about 12%. Sequencing input: peripheral blood. All receptors come from a young woman who had recovered from COVID-19.

The V call is TRBV4-1, the J call TRBJ2-1; 8 nucleotides align to TRBD1. Trimming at V came to 2 bases and at J to 7 bases, leaving 7 bases not matched to a gene. CDR1 is MGHRA, CDR2 YSYEKL, per germline. The CDR3 extends over 15 amino acids. CDR3 sequence: CASSQWTGSRNEQFF. The CDR3 nucleotides are TGCGCCAGCAGCCAATGGACAGGGTCCCGGAATGAGCAGTTCTTC.

The gene calls are TRBV4-1 and TRBJ1-4, with D unresolved. The germline V gene has CDR1 MGHRA and CDR2 YSYEKL. V lost 1 base, J lost 8 bases, and 17 bases lay in between. The CDR3 contains 16 residues. The chain's CDR3 is CASSQASIAVGEKLFF. CDR3 DNA: TGCGCCAGCAGCCAAGCCTCCATAGCGGTTGGAGAAAAACTGTTTTTT.

V is TRBV13 and J is TRBJ2-7; D call uncertain. There are 13 residues in the CDR3. V lost 0 bases and J lost 6, with 9 bases in between. Per the germline V gene, CDR1 is PRHDT and CDR2 is FYEKMQ (reference sequence). The CDR3, as DNA: TGTGCCAGCAGCTTAGGGACTTCTCGCGAGCAGTACTTC. It is translated as CASSLGTSREQYF.

The genes are TRBV7-9 and TRBJ2-7, with 10 bases matching TRBD1. Germline CDR1 and CDR2: SEHNR and FQNEAQ (reference sequence). V lost 0 bases and J lost 5; bases outside the gene matches: 10. The CDR3 has 17 residues. CDR3 sequence: CASSLAGTGERGHEQYF. The CDR3 bases are TGTGCCAGCAGCTTAGCGGGGACAGGGGAAAGGGGCCACGAGCAGTACTTC.

This CDR3 reads CASSFGGSSNEQFF. The CDR3 bases are TGTGCCAGCAGCTTCGGCGGGAGCTCGAATGAGCAGTTCTTC. The genes are TRBV7-2 and TRBJ2-1; 7 bases match TRBD2. CDR1 is SGHTA and CDR2 is FQGNSA in the germline V gene. The length of the CDR3 is 14 residues. The ends lost 3 bases at V and 7 bases at J; junction bases unmatched: 6.

The chain couples TRBV9 to TRBJ1-1; 7 bases align to TRBD1. V gave up 3 bases and J gave up 13 bases; unmatched junction bases: 6. The CDR3 loop spans 11 amino acids. The V gene's germline CDR1 is SGDLS and CDR2 YYNGEE. The CDR3 region is CASSDDREYFF. Written as DNA, the CDR3 is TGTGCCAGCAGCGACGACAGGGAGTATTTCTTT.

The rearrangement uses TRBV30 and TRBJ1-6, with D possibly TRBD1 on 6 matching bases. This CDR3 has 17 residues. Germline V gives CDR1 GTSNPN, CDR2 SVGIG (reference sequence). V lost 5 bases and J lost 9, with 26 bases in between. As DNA, the CDR3 is TGTGCCTGGCCCCCCCTGCAGGGGCCCCCGATAGGTTCACCCCTCCACTTT. It encodes CAWPPLQGPPIGSPLHF.

The chain is built from TRBV7-9 and TRBJ1-4, with 7 bases aligning to TRBD1. CDR3 length equals 14 residues. Losses at the gene ends were 5 bases for V and 6 bases for J; bases not matched to a gene: 6. CDR1 and CDR2 from the germline V gene are SEHNR and FQNEAQ (reference sequence). The CDR3 region has the DNA TGTGCCAGCAGCCTGGGACAGACCTATGAAAAACTGTTTTTT. Amino acids: CASSLGQTYEKLFF.